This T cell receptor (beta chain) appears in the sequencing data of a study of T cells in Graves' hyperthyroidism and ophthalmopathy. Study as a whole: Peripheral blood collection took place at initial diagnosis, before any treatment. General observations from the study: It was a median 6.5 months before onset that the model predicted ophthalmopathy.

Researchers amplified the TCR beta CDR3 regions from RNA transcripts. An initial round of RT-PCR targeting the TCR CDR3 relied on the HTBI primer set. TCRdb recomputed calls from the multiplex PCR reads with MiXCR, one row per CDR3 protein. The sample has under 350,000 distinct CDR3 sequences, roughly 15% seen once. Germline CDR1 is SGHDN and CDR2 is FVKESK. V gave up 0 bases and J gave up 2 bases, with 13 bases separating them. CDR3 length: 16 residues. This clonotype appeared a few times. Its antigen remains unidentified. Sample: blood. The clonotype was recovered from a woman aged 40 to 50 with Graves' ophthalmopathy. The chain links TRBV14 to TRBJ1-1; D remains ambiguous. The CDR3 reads CASSQDLGQANTEAFF. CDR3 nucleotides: TGTGCCAGCAGCCAAGATCTGGGCCAGGCCAACACTGAAGCTTTCTTT. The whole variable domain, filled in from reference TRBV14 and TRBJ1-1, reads EAGVTQFPSHSVIEKGQTVTLRCDPISGHDNLYWYRRVMGKEIKFLLHFVKESKQDESGMPNNRFLAERTGGTYSTLKVQPAELEDSGVYFCASSQDLGQANTEAFFGQGTRLTVV.